Sequencing of this TCR beta chain was carried out in a study of T cell changes during pregnancy in multiple sclerosis. Germline V gene lookup returns CDR1 GTSNPN and CDR2 SVGIG (reference sequence). CDR3 size: 14 residues. Trimming left V 4 bases short and J 3 bases short, with 12 bases between. The assay was immunoSEQ multiplex PCR, and TCRdb's table has in-frame clones only and misses some. The sample holds around 17,000 clones, approximately 96% seen once. V gene TRBV30 combines with J gene TRBJ2-2, with a tentative D call TRBD1 (6 bases). Sequenced here: peripheral blood, sampled in the third trimester of pregnancy. The clonotype was recovered from a female donor with multiple sclerosis, enrolled in a pregnancy study. Written as DNA, the CDR3 is TGTGCCTGGAACAAGGACAGCTACACCGGGGAGCTGTTTTTT. Its protein product is CAWNKDSYTGELFF.